The next 6 T cell receptor beta chains were all read from a single sample in a study of shared clonotypes between healthy human individuals. CD45RO-negative, CCR7-positively selected cells formed the naive CD8 fraction, excluding terminally differentiated effector memory CD45RA+ cells. Profiled with immunoSEQ multiplex PCR; TCRdb holds only in-frame clones, not every one. The sample holds around 650,000 clones, approximately 96% seen once. The sequencing input was naive CD8+ T cells sorted from blood. The origin of the receptors is a woman aged 25 to 39 in good health.

The chain combines TRBV5-1 with TRBJ2-1; D not certain. Germline loops: CDR1 SGHRS, CDR2 YFSETQ. The V end lost 0 bases, the J end lost 3 bases, and 16 bases lay between the germline ends. The length of the CDR3 is 17 residues. CDR3 nucleotides: TGCGCCAGCAGCTTGGAGGCTTCCCCCTCCCTCTACAATGAGCAGTTCTTC. Translation: CASSLEASPSLYNEQFF.

The chain recombines TRBV14 with TRBJ2-1; D unclear. Trimming cost V 3 bases and J 7 bases, with 19 bases left between them. This CDR3 is 16 amino acids long. Germline CDR1 is SGHDN and CDR2 is FVKESK. CDR3 residues: CASSQLPHGFGNEQFF. For the CDR3, the DNA is TGTGCCAGCAGCCAGCTACCTCACGGGTTCGGGAATGAGCAGTTCTTC.

The chain is built from TRBV30 and TRBJ2-7; D is unclear. Per the germline V gene, CDR1 is GTSNPN and CDR2 is SVGIG (reference sequence). V lost 0 bases, J lost 6 bases, and 9 bases lay in between. This CDR3 comprises 12 residues. CDR3 coding DNA: TGTGCCTGGAGTGTCTATCAAGTCGAGCAGTACTTC. Protein sequence: CAWSVYQVEQYF.

V gene TRBV5-6 combines with J gene TRBJ2-5; D unclear. V was cut by 0 bases and J by 5 bases, with 14 bases left in between. This CDR3 comprises 15 residues. Per germline, CDR1 SGHDT and CDR2 YYEEEE. The CDR3 loop is CASSLVLPGWETQYF. CDR3 DNA: TGTGCCAGCAGCTTGGTTTTGCCGGGTTGGGAGACCCAGTACTTC.

V usage is TRBV6-6 and J usage is TRBJ1-2, with 12 bases lining up with TRBD1. Germline-derived CDR1 and CDR2 are MNHNY and SVGAGI (reference sequence). V shed 2 bases and J 4 bases; nucleotides not matched to a gene: 5. The CDR3 is 16 residues long. CDR3 region: CASSYRGTGGRYGYTF. The CDR3 nucleotides read TGTGCCAGCAGTTACCGCGGGACAGGGGGCCGCTATGGCTACACCTTC.

This clone has a single count. This chain joins TRBV11-2 and TRBJ2-5; 12 nucleotides agree with TRBD2. The J call is doubtful: the DNA matches TRBJ2-7 better. Germline V gene lookup returns CDR1 SGHAT and CDR2 FQNNGV. CDR3 length: 15 amino acids. The CDR3 protein is CASSPGLAGSYEQYF. The CDR3, as DNA: TGTGCCAGCAGCCCGGGACTAGCGGGCTCCTACGAGCAGTACTTC.